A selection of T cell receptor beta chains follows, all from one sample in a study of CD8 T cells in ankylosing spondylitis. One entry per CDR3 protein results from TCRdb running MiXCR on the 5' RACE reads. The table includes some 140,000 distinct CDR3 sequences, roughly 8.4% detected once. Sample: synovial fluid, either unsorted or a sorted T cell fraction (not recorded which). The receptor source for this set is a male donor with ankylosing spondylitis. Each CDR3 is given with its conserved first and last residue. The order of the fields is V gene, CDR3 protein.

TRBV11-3	CASSSLLAGVGYKGTDTQYF
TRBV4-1	CASSQERGTEAFF
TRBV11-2	CASSLLGTGTGSPLHF
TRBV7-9	CASSSTDRGNQPQHF
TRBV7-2	CASSFFAGTSGELFF
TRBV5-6	CASSLQGGLDTQYF
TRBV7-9	CASSFPGQGREKLFF
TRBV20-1	CSAITPSGRGSYGYTF
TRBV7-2	CASSLVTGGGNTQYF
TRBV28	CASSLAGRDYGYTF
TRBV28	CASRGSLLEAFF
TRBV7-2	CASSWDSYNEQFF
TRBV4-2	CASSRPVGDAEQFF
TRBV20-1	CSAEGPLDTGELFF
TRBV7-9	CASSLTFGELFF
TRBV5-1	CASSLDSANYNEQFF
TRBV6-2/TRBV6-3	CASSLSHSGANVLTF
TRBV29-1	CSVAWSGYGYTF
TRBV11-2	CASSPIAEYGYTF
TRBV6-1	CASTNRAVADTQYF
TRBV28	CASSVNPGQGLIEETQYF
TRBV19	CASTQTGRDTGANVLTF
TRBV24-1	CATSPPSPSGHYEQYF
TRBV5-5	CASSFTARETQYF
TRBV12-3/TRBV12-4	CASSLGTGNTEAFF
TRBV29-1	CSVGGTGVSGANVLTF
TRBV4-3	CASSQASDYGYTF
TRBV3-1	CASSHRGSGANVLTF
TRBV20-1	CSAYITGSSGTDTQYF
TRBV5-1	CASSLRGQGSPNTEAFF
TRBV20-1	CSAAPRTGADQPQHF